A selection of T cell receptor beta chains follows, all from one sample in a study of blood T cell repertoires in COVID-19. TCRdb's table, derived via immunoSEQ multiplex PCR, lists solely in-frame clones and lacks some. The sample shows approximately 200,000 clones, less than 90% of them seen only once. Input material: peripheral blood. The receptors were gathered from a man between 65 and 79 years old with acute or convalescent COVID-19. CDR3s include the opening cysteine and the closing phenylalanine or tryptophan. A D gene is named only where the DNA matches it firmly. Some rows mark clone size as missing; the rest say once, few, many or name a class of expanded clone.

clone_size: NA
d_call: TRBD1
v_call: TRBV28
j_call: TRBJ2-2
cdr3_aa: CASSSIGQGAAGELFF
cdr3_nt: TGTGCCAGCAGTTCAATAGGACAGGGGGCCGCCGGGGAGCTGTTTTTT

clone_size: NA
d_call: TRBD2
v_call: TRBV7-9
j_call: TRBJ2-1
cdr3_aa: CASSTWTSGVGVSNEQFF
cdr3_nt: TGTGCCAGCAGCACATGGACTAGCGGGGTTGGGGTGTCCAATGAGCAGTTCTTC

clone_size: NA
d_call: NA
v_call: TRBV5-1
j_call: TRBJ1-2
cdr3_aa: CATSPSPRGIAGYTF
cdr3_nt: TGCGCCACCAGCCCGTCCCCCAGGGGTATCGCTGGCTACACCTTC

clone_size: once
d_call: NA
v_call: TRBV27
j_call: TRBJ2-3
cdr3_aa: CASSLKHIERPTDTQYF
cdr3_nt: TGTGCCAGCAGTTTAAAACACATCGAGCGCCCCACAGATACGCAGTATTTT

clone_size: NA
d_call: NA
v_call: TRBV19
j_call: TRBJ1-5
cdr3_aa: CASSIGQIGNQPQHF
cdr3_nt: TGTGCCAGTAGTATAGGACAGATTGGCAATCAGCCCCAGCATTTT

clone_size: once
d_call: NA
v_call: TRBV5-5
j_call: TRBJ2-7
cdr3_aa: CASSSDRPSSYEQYF
cdr3_nt: TGTGCCAGCAGCTCGGACAGACCATCCTCCTACGAGCAGTACTTC

clone_size: NA
d_call: TRBD2
v_call: TRBV5-5
j_call: TRBJ2-4
cdr3_aa: CASSLERSGREGTKNIQYF
cdr3_nt: TGTGCCAGCAGCTTGGAGCGGAGCGGCAGGGAGGGGACCAAAAACATTCAGTACTTC

clone_size: NA
d_call: NA
v_call: TRBV11-2
j_call: TRBJ2-1
cdr3_aa: CASSSEVTNEQFF
cdr3_nt: TGTGCCAGCAGCTCGGAGGTTACGAATGAGCAGTTCTTC

clone_size: few
d_call: NA
v_call: TRBV19
j_call: TRBJ1-6
cdr3_aa: CASSIGRSYNSPLHF
cdr3_nt: TGTGCCAGTAGTATAGGCCGCAGCTATAATTCACCCCTCCACTTT

clone_size: NA
d_call: TRBD2
v_call: TRBV11-3
j_call: TRBJ2-1
cdr3_aa: CASSLNSGRRYNEQFF
cdr3_nt: TGTGCCAGCAGCTTAAATAGCGGGAGGCGCTACAATGAGCAGTTCTTC

clone_size: NA
d_call: NA
v_call: TRBV4-2
j_call: TRBJ1-6
cdr3_aa: CASSQDWRVDRNSPLHF
cdr3_nt: TGTGCCAGCAGCCAAGATTGGAGGGTTGATAGGAATTCACCCCTCCACTTT

clone_size: NA
d_call: NA
v_call: TRBV2
j_call: TRBJ1-1
cdr3_aa: CASSKSAGSTEAFF
cdr3_nt: TGTGCCAGCAGTAAATCGGCGGGCTCCACTGAAGCTTTCTTT

clone_size: NA
d_call: NA
v_call: TRBV11-2
j_call: TRBJ1-6
cdr3_aa: CASSQGYNSPLHF
cdr3_nt: TGTGCCAGCAGCCAGGGCTATAATTCACCCCTCCACTTT

clone_size: NA
d_call: TRBD1
v_call: TRBV5-1
j_call: TRBJ1-2
cdr3_aa: CASRPGTGGTGYTF
cdr3_nt: TGCGCCAGCAGACCCGGGACAGGGGGAACCGGCTACACCTTC

clone_size: NA
d_call: TRBD1
v_call: TRBV5-1
j_call: TRBJ2-7
cdr3_aa: CASSFGVGTGAIEQYF
cdr3_nt: TGCGCCAGCAGCTTTGGGGTGGGGACAGGGGCTATCGAGCAGTACTTC

clone_size: few
d_call: TRBD2
v_call: TRBV9
j_call: TRBJ2-2
cdr3_aa: CASSAIGLAGSTGELFF
cdr3_nt: TGTGCCAGCAGCGCGATTGGACTAGCGGGCTCCACCGGGGAGCTGTTTTTT

clone_size: NA
d_call: TRBD1
v_call: TRBV2
j_call: TRBJ2-3
cdr3_aa: CASRDRGGPDTQYF
cdr3_nt: TGTGCCAGCAGGGACAGGGGGGGTCCAGATACGCAGTATTTT

clone_size: NA
d_call: TRBD2
v_call: TRBV7-9
j_call: TRBJ2-1
cdr3_aa: CASSISSGSLNEQFF
cdr3_nt: TGTGCCAGCAGCATTTCTAGCGGGAGTTTAAATGAGCAGTTCTTC

clone_size: NA
d_call: NA
v_call: TRBV2
j_call: TRBJ1-4
cdr3_aa: CASSLEGTNEKLFF
cdr3_nt: TGTGCCAGCAGTTTAGAGGGAACTAATGAAAAACTGTTTTTT

clone_size: NA
d_call: TRBD1
v_call: TRBV18
j_call: TRBJ2-1
cdr3_aa: CASSLRDRGGNEQFF
cdr3_nt: TGTGCCAGCTCACTCCGGGACAGGGGGGGCAATGAGCAGTTCTTC

clone_size: NA
d_call: NA
v_call: TRBV6-6
j_call: TRBJ2-7
cdr3_aa: CASSLSGQGTPRGYEQYF
cdr3_nt: TGTGCCAGCAGTCTCTCGGGGCAGGGGACCCCCCGGGGTTACGAGCAGTACTTC

clone_size: NA
d_call: TRBD1
v_call: TRBV6-5
j_call: TRBJ1-5
cdr3_aa: CASRATGSSNQPQHF
cdr3_nt: TGTGCCAGCAGAGCGACAGGGAGTAGCAATCAGCCCCAGCATTTT

clone_size: NA
d_call: TRBD2
v_call: TRBV7-2
j_call: TRBJ2-7
cdr3_aa: CASSPGGVPYEQYF
cdr3_nt: TGTGCCAGCAGCCCCGGGGGGGTGCCCTACGAGCAGTACTTC

clone_size: NA
d_call: NA
v_call: TRBV7-8
j_call: TRBJ2-2
cdr3_aa: CASSLVGGGTSTGELFF
cdr3_nt: TGTGCCAGCAGCTTAGTCGGGGGAGGGACATCGACCGGGGAGCTGTTTTTT

clone_size: few
d_call: TRBD2
v_call: TRBV3-1/TRBV3-2
j_call: TRBJ2-2
cdr3_aa: CASSQEATSRGTGELFF
cdr3_nt: TGTGCCAGCAGCCAAGAGGCGACTAGCCGGGGGACCGGGGAGCTGTTTTTT

clone_size: NA
d_call: NA
v_call: TRBV19
j_call: TRBJ2-1
cdr3_aa: CASSIGVLDEQFF
cdr3_nt: TGTGCCAGTAGTATCGGGGTTCTGGATGAGCAGTTCTTC

clone_size: NA
d_call: TRBD1
v_call: TRBV5-1
j_call: TRBJ2-7
cdr3_aa: CASSWTGGGYEQYF
cdr3_nt: TGCGCCAGCAGCTGGACAGGGGGCGGGTACGAGCAGTACTTC

clone_size: NA
d_call: TRBD2
v_call: TRBV28
j_call: TRBJ2-1
cdr3_aa: CASSPGLAYNEQFF
cdr3_nt: TGTGCCAGCAGTCCGGGACTAGCCTACAATGAGCAGTTCTTC

clone_size: NA
d_call: TRBD2
v_call: TRBV9
j_call: TRBJ2-1
cdr3_aa: CASSATLAGEYYNEQFF
cdr3_nt: TGTGCCAGCAGCGCTACCCTAGCGGGAGAATACTACAATGAGCAGTTCTTC

clone_size: NA
d_call: TRBD2
v_call: TRBV5-1
j_call: TRBJ2-1
cdr3_aa: CASSLTSGPINEQFF
cdr3_nt: TGCGCCAGCAGCTTGACTAGCGGGCCAATCAATGAGCAGTTCTTC

clone_size: NA
d_call: NA
v_call: TRBV9
j_call: TRBJ2-2
cdr3_aa: CASSVEGGRDTGELFF
cdr3_nt: TGTGCCAGCAGCGTAGAAGGAGGGCGGGACACCGGGGAGCTGTTTTTT

clone_size: NA
d_call: NA
v_call: TRBV6-5
j_call: TRBJ1-5
cdr3_aa: CASSYFRNQPQHF
cdr3_nt: TGTGCCAGCAGTTATTTTCGTAATCAGCCCCAGCATTTT

clone_size: few
d_call: TRBD1
v_call: TRBV27
j_call: TRBJ2-4
cdr3_aa: CASSLRTGVTKNIQYF
cdr3_nt: TGTGCCAGCAGTTTGCGGACAGGGGTTACCAAAAACATTCAGTACTTC

clone_size: NA
d_call: TRBD2
v_call: TRBV6-5
j_call: TRBJ2-7
cdr3_aa: CASRTGLAGVREQYF
cdr3_nt: TGTGCCAGCAGAACTGGACTAGCGGGCGTTCGGGAGCAGTACTTC

clone_size: NA
d_call: NA
v_call: TRBV19
j_call: TRBJ1-5
cdr3_aa: CASSILGARGNQPQHF
cdr3_nt: TGTGCCAGTAGTATTTTGGGGGCGCGGGGCAATCAGCCCCAGCATTTT

clone_size: NA
d_call: NA
v_call: TRBV5-6
j_call: TRBJ1-2
cdr3_aa: CASSSTGYGYTF
cdr3_nt: TGTGCCAGCAGCTCGACGGGGTATGGCTACACCTTC

clone_size: NA
d_call: TRBD2
v_call: TRBV25-1
j_call: TRBJ2-1
cdr3_aa: CASSGGLAGGYNEQFF
cdr3_nt: TGTGCCAGCAGTGGTGGACTAGCGGGAGGCTACAATGAGCAGTTCTTC

clone_size: few
d_call: TRBD1
v_call: TRBV9
j_call: TRBJ2-7
cdr3_aa: CASSPRGQGNYEQYF
cdr3_nt: TGTGCCAGCAGCCCCCGGGGACAGGGGAACTACGAGCAGTACTTC

clone_size: NA
d_call: NA
v_call: TRBV19
j_call: TRBJ2-5
cdr3_aa: CASSGQSSGQETQYF
cdr3_nt: TGTGCCAGTAGTGGCCAGTCTAGTGGGCAAGAGACCCAGTACTTC

clone_size: NA
d_call: NA
v_call: TRBV6-2/TRBV6-3
j_call: TRBJ1-2
cdr3_aa: CASSYSNEPPYGYTF
cdr3_nt: TGTGCCAGCAGTTACTCGAATGAGCCTCCCTATGGCTACACCTTC

clone_size: NA
d_call: NA
v_call: TRBV21-1
j_call: TRBJ2-7
cdr3_aa: CASSKEDRGQPPYEQYF
cdr3_nt: TGTGCCAGCAGCAAAGAGGATAGGGGACAGCCGCCTTACGAGCAGTACTTC

clone_size: NA
d_call: NA
v_call: TRBV18
j_call: TRBJ2-7
cdr3_aa: CASSSPGTPGDGEQYF
cdr3_nt: TGTGCCAGCTCCTCCCCCGGGACTCCGGGGGATGGCGAGCAGTACTTC

clone_size: NA
d_call: NA
v_call: TRBV3-1/TRBV3-2
j_call: TRBJ1-1
cdr3_aa: CASSQERVGNTEAFF
cdr3_nt: TGTGCCAGCAGCCAAGAGCGGGTGGGGAACACTGAAGCTTTCTTT

clone_size: once
d_call: TRBD1
v_call: TRBV9
j_call: TRBJ2-7
cdr3_aa: CASSSGQDPSYEQYF
cdr3_nt: TGTGCCAGCAGCAGTGGACAGGACCCTTCCTACGAGCAGTACTTC

clone_size: NA
d_call: TRBD1
v_call: TRBV5-6
j_call: TRBJ2-3
cdr3_aa: CASSKTGIPPDTQYF
cdr3_nt: TGTGCCAGCAGCAAGACAGGGATCCCGCCAGATACGCAGTATTTT

clone_size: NA
d_call: TRBD2
v_call: TRBV27
j_call: TRBJ2-2
cdr3_aa: CATKPRTSGSGELFF
cdr3_nt: TGTGCCACCAAGCCCCGGACTAGCGGGAGTGGGGAGCTGTTTTTT

clone_size: NA
d_call: NA
v_call: TRBV12-3/TRBV12-4
j_call: TRBJ1-1
cdr3_aa: CANNRVQNTEAFF
cdr3_nt: TGTGCCAACAACAGGGTCCAGAACACTGAAGCTTTCTTT

clone_size: NA
d_call: NA
v_call: TRBV6-1
j_call: TRBJ1-6
cdr3_aa: CASSEGTISPLHF
cdr3_nt: TGTGCCAGCAGTGAAGGGACTATTTCACCCCTCCACTTT

clone_size: NA
d_call: NA
v_call: TRBV3-1/TRBV3-2
j_call: TRBJ1-5
cdr3_aa: CASSVQRNQPQHF
cdr3_nt: TGTGCCAGCAGCGTACAGCGCAATCAGCCCCAGCATTTT

clone_size: NA
d_call: TRBD1
v_call: TRBV4-1
j_call: TRBJ1-5
cdr3_aa: CASSQDVGGASYSNQPQHF
cdr3_nt: TGCGCCAGCAGCCAAGATGTAGGGGGCGCCTCCTATAGCAATCAGCCCCAGCATTTT

clone_size: NA
d_call: NA
v_call: TRBV9
j_call: TRBJ2-4
cdr3_aa: CASSVGDSFGQNIQYF
cdr3_nt: TGTGCCAGCAGCGTAGGTGACTCCTTCGGCCAAAACATTCAGTACTTC

clone_size: once
d_call: NA
v_call: TRBV25-1
j_call: TRBJ1-5
cdr3_aa: CASSEYGGQPQHF
cdr3_nt: TGTGCCAGCAGTGAATATGGGGGGCAGCCCCAGCATTTT

clone_size: NA
d_call: NA
v_call: TRBV6-5
j_call: TRBJ2-2
cdr3_aa: CASSKGQTTGELFF
cdr3_nt: TGTGCCAGCAGCAAGGGACAAACCACCGGGGAGCTGTTTTTT